This is a list of T cell receptor beta chains from one sample in a study of regulatory T cells in long-lasting Graves disease. TCRdb fed the multiplex PCR reads into MiXCR, producing one record per CDR3 protein. Seen here are about 660,000 distinct CDR3 sequences, 25% to 35% observed once, and the top ten hold 40% to 50%. This specimen consisted of peripheral blood mononuclear cells (PBMCs), obtained when the disease was refractory, from a patient treated with antithyroid drugs. The receptors shown here come from a female donor with Graves disease. Both conserved end residues are part of each CDR3. The order of the fields is clone size, D gene, J gene, V gene, CDR3 DNA, CDR3 protein. D genes are given only for firm matches. Where a row states a size, it is once, few, many or the class of an expanded clone; other rows omit it.

clone_size: NA; d_call: NA; j_call: TRBJ1-2; v_call: TRBV6-2/TRBV6-3; cdr3_nt: TGTGCCAGCAGTAGGGACCCTGGAGGGAACTATGGCTACACCTTC; cdr3_aa: CASSRDPGGNYGYTF
clone_size: NA; d_call: NA; j_call: TRBJ1-4; v_call: TRBV7-9; cdr3_nt: TGTGCCAGCAGGCGGGCTCAAAGTAATGAAAAACTGTTTTTT; cdr3_aa: CASRRAQSNEKLFF
clone_size: few; d_call: TRBD1; j_call: TRBJ2-7; v_call: TRBV27; cdr3_nt: TGTGCCAGCAGTTTCGGGGACAGAACCTACGAGCAGTACTTC; cdr3_aa: CASSFGDRTYEQYF
clone_size: many; d_call: NA; j_call: TRBJ1-5; v_call: TRBV2; cdr3_nt: TGTGCCAGCAGGGTAGGGTATAGCAATCAGCCCCAGCATTTT; cdr3_aa: CASRVGYSNQPQHF
clone_size: many; d_call: TRBD1; j_call: TRBJ2-7; v_call: TRBV6-1; cdr3_nt: TGTGCCAGCAGTGATACAGGGACAGGTTTAGGCTACGAGCAGTACTTC; cdr3_aa: CASSDTGTGLGYEQYF
clone_size: many; d_call: TRBD1; j_call: TRBJ2-5; v_call: TRBV27; cdr3_nt: TGTGCCAGCAGTCTCCGCCGATCTGGGACAGGGGAAAAAGAGACCCAGTACTTC; cdr3_aa: CASSLRRSGTGEKETQYF
clone_size: once; d_call: TRBD1; j_call: TRBJ1-1; v_call: TRBV3-1; cdr3_nt: TGTGCCAGCAAGGGGACAGGGAGAGGGCCTGAAGCTTTCTTT; cdr3_aa: CASKGTGRGPEAFF
clone_size: many; d_call: NA; j_call: TRBJ1-1; v_call: TRBV28; cdr3_nt: TGTGCCAGCAGTTTGCCCGCTCACCCTCTGCTCTCTGAAGCTTTCTTT; cdr3_aa: CASSLPAHPLLSEAFF
clone_size: NA; d_call: NA; j_call: TRBJ2-1; v_call: TRBV2; cdr3_nt: TGTGCCAGCGAGGGCAATGAGCAGTTCTTC; cdr3_aa: CASEGNEQFF
clone_size: NA; d_call: TRBD1; j_call: TRBJ1-1; v_call: TRBV19; cdr3_nt: TGTGCCAGTAGTCTAGAGACAGGGATGGTGGACGCGGAAGCTTTCTTT; cdr3_aa: CASSLETGMVDAEAFF
clone_size: few; d_call: TRBD1; j_call: TRBJ2-7; v_call: TRBV29-1; cdr3_nt: TGCAGCGTTGGCGGACAGGGCTACGAGCAGTACTTC; cdr3_aa: CSVGGQGYEQYF
clone_size: many; d_call: NA; j_call: TRBJ1-4; v_call: TRBV2; cdr3_nt: TGTGCCAGCAGTGAGCAGTCAGCAACTAATGAAAAACTGTTTTTT; cdr3_aa: CASSEQSATNEKLFF
clone_size: NA; d_call: NA; j_call: TRBJ1-5; v_call: TRBV6-1; cdr3_nt: TGTGCCAGCAGAAACAGGAATAGCAATCAGCCCCAGCGTTTT; cdr3_aa: CASRNRNSNQPQRF
clone_size: NA; d_call: NA; j_call: TRBJ2-7; v_call: TRBV7-3; cdr3_nt: TGTGCCAGCAGCTTAAAGGCAGCCTACGAGCAGTACTTC; cdr3_aa: CASSLKAAYEQYF
clone_size: NA; d_call: NA; j_call: TRBJ2-7; v_call: TRBV20-1; cdr3_nt: TGCAGTGTTACCCTGGGGGCGCCGGGCGAGCAGTACTTC; cdr3_aa: CSVTLGAPGEQYF
clone_size: NA; d_call: NA; j_call: TRBJ1-6; v_call: TRBV6-1; cdr3_nt: TGTGCCAGCCAAGACAGGTTGAGTTCACCCCTCCACTTT; cdr3_aa: CASQDRLSSPLHF
clone_size: NA; d_call: NA; j_call: TRBJ1-1; v_call: TRBV20-1; cdr3_nt: TGCAGTGCTAGAGATATAGAGGGCGGGAACACTGAAGCTTTCTTT; cdr3_aa: CSARDIEGGNTEAFF
clone_size: few; d_call: NA; j_call: TRBJ1-2; v_call: TRBV6-2/TRBV6-3; cdr3_nt: TGTGCCAGCAGCGCTAGCGAGAACTATGGCTACACCTTC; cdr3_aa: CASSASENYGYTF
clone_size: many; d_call: NA; j_call: TRBJ1-1; v_call: TRBV12-3/TRBV12-4; cdr3_nt: TGTGCCAGCATTCTCGATGCGGGGGGGACTGAAGCTTTCTTT; cdr3_aa: CASILDAGGTEAFF
clone_size: NA; d_call: NA; j_call: TRBJ1-1; v_call: TRBV5-4; cdr3_nt: TGTGCCAGCAACCCCACCTCCGGGTCGTTGAACACTGAAGCTTTCTTT; cdr3_aa: CASNPTSGSLNTEAFF
clone_size: few; d_call: TRBD1; j_call: TRBJ1-1; v_call: TRBV5-1; cdr3_nt: TGCGCCAGCAGTCGAGGACAGGCCTCTATTGGGAACACTGAAGCTTTCTTT; cdr3_aa: CASSRGQASIGNTEAFF
clone_size: NA; d_call: NA; j_call: TRBJ2-4; v_call: TRBV3-1; cdr3_nt: TGTGCCAGCAGCCAGGGCCCTCTAGCCAAAAACATTCAGTACTTC; cdr3_aa: CASSQGPLAKNIQYF
clone_size: few; d_call: TRBD1; j_call: TRBJ2-7; v_call: TRBV27; cdr3_nt: TGTGCCAGCAGTTTATCGACAGGGGTGTATTCCTACGAGCAGTACTTC; cdr3_aa: CASSLSTGVYSYEQYF
clone_size: NA; d_call: TRBD1; j_call: TRBJ2-7; v_call: TRBV6-1; cdr3_nt: TGTGCCAGCAGAACCAAGGGGACAGGGGCGGGGGAGCAGTACTTC; cdr3_aa: CASRTKGTGAGEQYF
clone_size: many; d_call: NA; j_call: TRBJ1-2; v_call: TRBV2; cdr3_nt: TGTGCCAGCAGTGATTGGCAGATCTCCTATGGCTACACCTTC; cdr3_aa: CASSDWQISYGYTF
clone_size: few; d_call: NA; j_call: TRBJ1-1; v_call: TRBV25-1; cdr3_nt: TGTGCCAGCGAGGAGGGGCAACACACTGAAGCTTTCTTT; cdr3_aa: CASEEGQHTEAFF
clone_size: once; d_call: NA; j_call: TRBJ2-7; v_call: TRBV2; cdr3_nt: TGTGCCAGCGGTGATCGGCGTAGCTACGAGCAGTACTTC; cdr3_aa: CASGDRRSYEQYF
clone_size: NA; d_call: NA; j_call: TRBJ2-7; v_call: TRBV28; cdr3_nt: TGTGCCAGCAGTGGGGATTTTTGGGTAACCGGTCTCCTGTACTTC; cdr3_aa: CASSGDFWVTGLLYF
clone_size: many; d_call: TRBD2; j_call: TRBJ2-2; v_call: TRBV2; cdr3_nt: TGTGCCAGCAGACTAGCGGGAGCGAACACCGGGGAGCTGTTTTTT; cdr3_aa: CASRLAGANTGELFF
clone_size: once; d_call: NA; j_call: TRBJ2-3; v_call: TRBV5-1; cdr3_nt: TGCGCCAGCAGCTTCTTCGGTGAGGTTGGACCCCCCTGGACAGATACGCAGTATTTT; cdr3_aa: CASSFFGEVGPPWTDTQYF
clone_size: many; d_call: TRBD1; j_call: TRBJ1-2; v_call: TRBV2; cdr3_nt: TGTGCCAGCAGTGAACTGGGACAGGTCGATGGCTACACCTTC; cdr3_aa: CASSELGQVDGYTF
clone_size: NA; d_call: TRBD2; j_call: TRBJ2-7; v_call: TRBV9; cdr3_nt: TGTGCCAGCAGCGTAGCTACGGGCGGGAGTCACGAGCAGTACTTC; cdr3_aa: CASSVATGGSHEQYF
clone_size: NA; d_call: TRBD1; j_call: TRBJ1-4; v_call: TRBV18; cdr3_nt: TGTGCCAGCTCACCTACAACAGGGGCTTATGAAAAACTGTTTTTT; cdr3_aa: CASSPTTGAYEKLFF
clone_size: NA; d_call: TRBD1; j_call: TRBJ2-7; v_call: TRBV4-1; cdr3_nt: TGCGCCAGCAGCCTCCAACCGACAGGGAGCTCCTACGAGCAGTACTTC; cdr3_aa: CASSLQPTGSSYEQYF
clone_size: once; d_call: NA; j_call: TRBJ1-1; v_call: TRBV19; cdr3_nt: TGTGCCAGTAGTAGTTACGGCCAAGGGGGCACTGAAGCTTTCTTT; cdr3_aa: CASSSYGQGGTEAFF
clone_size: many; d_call: NA; j_call: TRBJ1-1; v_call: TRBV30; cdr3_nt: TGTGCCTGTCCTGGGGTCGGCGGCACTGAAGCTTTCTTT; cdr3_aa: CACPGVGGTEAFF
clone_size: NA; d_call: TRBD1; j_call: TRBJ1-2; v_call: TRBV29-1; cdr3_nt: TGCAGCGTAGGGACAGGGGGCATCTATGGCTACACCTTC; cdr3_aa: CSVGTGGIYGYTF
clone_size: many; d_call: TRBD1; j_call: TRBJ1-2; v_call: TRBV28; cdr3_nt: TGTGCCAGCAGTACCAGGGGGCCGTCCTATGGCTACACCTTC; cdr3_aa: CASSTRGPSYGYTF
clone_size: few; d_call: NA; j_call: TRBJ1-5; v_call: TRBV20-1; cdr3_nt: TGCAGTGCTAGGGACAGAGGGAGGCAGCCCCAGCATTTT; cdr3_aa: CSARDRGRQPQHF
clone_size: few; d_call: TRBD1; j_call: TRBJ1-1; v_call: TRBV28; cdr3_nt: TGTGCCAGCAGTCCTCTTGGACAGGGAGCCACTGAAGCTTTCTTT; cdr3_aa: CASSPLGQGATEAFF
clone_size: few; d_call: NA; j_call: TRBJ2-7; v_call: TRBV20-1; cdr3_nt: TGCAGTGCTAGAGATGAACGCCCGAACTCCTACGAGCAGTACTTC; cdr3_aa: CSARDERPNSYEQYF